A single TCR beta chain is shown here with its context. V lost 3 bases to trimming and J lost 2 bases; unmatched junction nucleotides: 7. The CDR3 runs to 16 residues. Per the germline V gene, CDR1 is SGHKS and CDR2 is YYEKEE (reference sequence). The record originates from a study of OX40 agonist ivuxolimab in advanced cancers. Looking at the study overall: Each dose-escalation patient presented with hepatocellular carcinoma, melanoma, renal cell or head and neck cancer.

Profiling relied on immunoSEQ multiplex PCR, and the TCRdb table lists in-frame clones only, not all of them. The data hold about 80,000 clones, with 87% observed a single time. The sample in question was CD4+ or CD8+ T cells sorted from blood, obtained in a trial of the OX40 agonist ivuxolimab. The sequence was obtained from an adult with an advanced solid tumor such as melanoma, head and neck, liver or kidney cancer. V is TRBV5-5 and J is TRBJ2-7; 11 bases are a match to TRBD2. The chain's CDR3 is CASSSTLAGGPYEQYF. CDR3 coding DNA: TGTGCCAGCAGCTCCACCCTAGCGGGAGGCCCCTACGAGCAGTACTTC.